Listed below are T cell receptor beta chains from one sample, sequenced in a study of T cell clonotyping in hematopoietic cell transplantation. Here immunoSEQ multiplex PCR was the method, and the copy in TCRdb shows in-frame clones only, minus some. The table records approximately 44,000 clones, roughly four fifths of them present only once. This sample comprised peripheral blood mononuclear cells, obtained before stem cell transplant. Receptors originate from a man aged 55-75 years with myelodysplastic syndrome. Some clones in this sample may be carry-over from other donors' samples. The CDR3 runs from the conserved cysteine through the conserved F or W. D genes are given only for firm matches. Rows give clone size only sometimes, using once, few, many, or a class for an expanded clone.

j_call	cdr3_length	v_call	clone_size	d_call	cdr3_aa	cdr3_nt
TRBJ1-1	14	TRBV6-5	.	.	CAISESSRWTEAFF	TGTGCCATCAGTGAGTCGAGCAGGTGGACTGAAGCTTTCTTT
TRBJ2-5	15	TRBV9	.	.	CASSVEATPTETQYF	TGTGCCAGCAGCGTAGAGGCTACGCCTACGGAGACCCAGTACTTC
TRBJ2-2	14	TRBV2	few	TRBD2	CAFQRGTNTGELFF	TGTGCCTTCCAGCGGGGGACCAACACCGGGGAGCTGTTTTTT
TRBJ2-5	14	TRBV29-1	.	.	CSAHKASTQETQYF	TGCAGTGCCCATAAGGCTTCTACCCAAGAGACCCAGTACTTC
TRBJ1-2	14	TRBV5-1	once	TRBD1	CASSPGQANYGYTF	TGCGCCAGCAGCCCCGGACAGGCTAACTATGGCTACACCTTC
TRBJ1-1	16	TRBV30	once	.	CAWNPARVSENTEAFF	TGTGCCTGGAACCCGGCCAGAGTTTCGGAAAACACTGAAGCTTTCTTT
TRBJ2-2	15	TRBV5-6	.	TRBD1	CASSWGTGDTGELFF	TGTGCCAGCAGCTGGGGGACAGGTGATACCGGGGAGCTGTTTTTT
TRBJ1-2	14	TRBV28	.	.	CASSLWGDGYGYTF	TGTGCCAGCAGTTTATGGGGGGACGGCTATGGCTACACCTTC
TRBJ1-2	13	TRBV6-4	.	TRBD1	CASSPGQGGGYTF	TGTGCCAGCAGTCCCGGACAGGGCGGCGGCTACACCTTC
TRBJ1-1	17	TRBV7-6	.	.	CASSLAVTGFMNTEAFF	TGTGCCAGCAGCTTAGCTGTGACAGGATTTATGAACACTGAAGCTTTCTTT
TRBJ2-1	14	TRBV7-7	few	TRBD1	CASSLRDSSTEQFF	TGTGCTAGCAGCCTAAGGGACAGCAGCACTGAGCAGTTCTTC
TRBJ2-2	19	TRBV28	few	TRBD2	CASSPFRASGGGNTGELFF	TGTGCCAGCAGTCCGTTTCGCGCTAGCGGGGGGGGAAACACCGGGGAGCTGTTTTTT
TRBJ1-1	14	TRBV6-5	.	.	CASSRQGQDTEAFF	TGTGCCAGCAGTCGCCAGGGGCAAGACACTGAAGCTTTCTTT
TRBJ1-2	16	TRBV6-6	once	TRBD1	CASSYEVYGTGEGYTF	TGTGCCAGCAGTTACGAGGTGTATGGGACAGGGGAAGGCTACACCTTC
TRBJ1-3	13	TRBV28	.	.	CAGCKQTGNTIYF	TGTGCCGGGTGCAAACAGACTGGAAACACCATATATTTT
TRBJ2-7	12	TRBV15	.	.	CATSSRGYEQYF	TGTGCCACCAGCAGCAGGGGTTACGAGCAGTACTTC
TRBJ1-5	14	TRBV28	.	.	CASSQNGRWQPQHF	TGTGCCAGCAGTCAGAATGGACGCTGGCAGCCCCAGCATTTT
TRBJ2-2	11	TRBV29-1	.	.	CSVGGSGELFF	TGCAGCGTTGGGGGGTCCGGGGAGCTGTTTTTT
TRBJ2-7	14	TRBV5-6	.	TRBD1	CASSRQAGGHEQYF	TGTGCCAGCAGCCGGCAGGCAGGGGGTCACGAGCAGTACTTC
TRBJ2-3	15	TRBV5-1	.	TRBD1	CASSFSGTGGDTQYF	TGCGCCAGCAGCTTCTCCGGGACAGGAGGAGATACGCAGTATTTT
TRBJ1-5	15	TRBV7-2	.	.	CASSGRGGSNQPQHF	TGTGCCAGCAGCGGAAGGGGGGGGAGCAATCAGCCCCAGCATTTT
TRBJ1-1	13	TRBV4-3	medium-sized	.	CASSQEQLTEAFF	TGCGCCAGCAGCCAAGAACAGCTCACTGAAGCTTTCTTT
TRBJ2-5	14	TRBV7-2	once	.	CASSLSGLQETQYF	TGTGCCAGCAGCTTAAGTGGCCTTCAAGAGACCCAGTACTTC
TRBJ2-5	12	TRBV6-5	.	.	CASSRGVGTQYF	TGTGCCAGCAGCAGGGGAGTCGGGACCCAGTACTTC
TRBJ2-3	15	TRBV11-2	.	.	CASNGRGLSTDTQYF	TGTGCCAGCAACGGCCGAGGGCTTAGCACAGATACGCAGTATTTT
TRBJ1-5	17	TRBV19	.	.	CASTFRIGGRENQPQHF	TGTGCCAGTACCTTCCGAATCGGGGGGCGCGAGAATCAGCCCCAGCATTTT
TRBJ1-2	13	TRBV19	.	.	CASNTRGVHGYTF	TGTGCCAGTAACACGAGGGGGGTTCATGGCTACACCTTC
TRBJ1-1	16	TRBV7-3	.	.	CASSLTETGLNTEAFF	TGTGCCAGCAGCTTAACGGAGACAGGCCTGAACACTGAAGCTTTCTTT
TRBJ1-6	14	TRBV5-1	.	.	CASSLDRSSVTLHF	TGCGCCAGCAGCTTGGATAGGTCGTCCGTCACCCTCCACTTT
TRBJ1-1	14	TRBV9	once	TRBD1	CASSSGGRTTEAFF	TGTGCCAGCAGCTCAGGGGGCAGGACCACTGAAGCTTTCTTT
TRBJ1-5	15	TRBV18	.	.	CASSPGRAGNQPQHF	TGTGCCAGCTCACCGGGCAGGGCCGGCAATCAGCCCCAGCATTTT
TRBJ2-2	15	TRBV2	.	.	CASSVYSTNTGELFF	TGTGCCAGCAGCGTATACTCTACGAACACCGGGGAGCTGTTTTTT
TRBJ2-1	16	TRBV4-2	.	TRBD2	CASSQASAGGGSEQFF	TGTGCCAGCAGCCAAGCGTCAGCGGGGGGCGGTTCGGAGCAGTTCTTC
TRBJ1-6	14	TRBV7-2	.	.	CASSLEASYSPLHF	TGTGCCAGCAGCTTAGAGGCCAGCTATTCACCCCTCCACTTT
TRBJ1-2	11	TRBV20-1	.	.	CSGKGDYGYTF	TGCAGTGGAAAGGGGGACTATGGCTACACCTTC
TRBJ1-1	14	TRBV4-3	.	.	CASSQDAGNTEAFF	TGCGCCAGCAGCCAAGATGCGGGGAACACTGAAGCTTTCTTT
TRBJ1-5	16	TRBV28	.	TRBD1	CASRSYGQGVRQPQHF	TGTGCCAGCAGATCATACGGACAGGGGGTTCGTCAGCCCCAGCATTTT
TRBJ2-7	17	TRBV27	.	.	CASSLSGGPRSSYEQYF	TGTGCCAGCAGTTTATCGGGGGGCCCCAGGAGCTCCTACGAGCAGTACTTC
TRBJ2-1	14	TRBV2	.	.	CASSSERFGGEQFF	TGTGCCAGCAGTTCCGAGCGGTTTGGGGGTGAGCAGTTCTTC
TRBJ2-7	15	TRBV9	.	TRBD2	CASTRGVGNSYEQYF	TGTGCCAGCACTCGGGGGGTAGGTAATTCCTACGAGCAGTACTTC
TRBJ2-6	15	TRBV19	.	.	CASTTDPFGANVLTF	TGTGCCAGTACCACGGACCCTTTTGGGGCCAACGTCCTGACTTTC
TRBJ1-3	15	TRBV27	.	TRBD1	CASSQEGARGNTIYF	TGTGCCAGCAGCCAAGAGGGGGCGCGCGGAAACACCATATATTTT
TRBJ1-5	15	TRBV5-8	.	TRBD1	CASSLADRANQPQHF	TGTGCCAGCAGCTTGGCTGACAGGGCCAATCAGCCCCAGCATTTT
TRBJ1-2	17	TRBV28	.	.	CASSPLRPNTMGYGYTF	TGTGCCAGCAGTCCCCTACGCCCGAATACTATGGGCTATGGCTACACCTTC
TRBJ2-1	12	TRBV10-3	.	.	CAISPDLNEQFF	TGTGCCATCTCCCCCGACCTAAATGAGCAGTTCTTC
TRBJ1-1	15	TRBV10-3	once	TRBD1	CAISVGTGYNTEAFF	TGTGCCATCAGTGTAGGGACAGGGTATAACACTGAAGCTTTCTTT